The 24 T cell receptor beta chains below were found in one sample sequenced in a study of identifying expanded T cells in peripheral blood. Assay used: immunoSEQ multiplex PCR; TCRdb lists only in-frame clones, some missing. This sample has 75,000 to 90,000 clones, with 70% to 90% found just once. Sample: blood. The receptors here all came from a person between 18 and 75 years old in good health.

The V and J genes are TRBV6-1 and TRBJ2-5; D is unclear. CDR3 length: 14 amino acids. V was trimmed by 7 bases and J by 5 bases, leaving 17 bases between them. Germline-derived CDR1 and CDR2 are MNHNS and SASEGT. The CDR3: CASTEKGYGETQYF. CDR3 nucleotides: TGTGCCAGCACCGAGAAAGGGTACGGGGAGACCCAGTACTTC.

The chain has TRBV2 and TRBJ1-1; TRBD1 agrees at 9 bases. The germline CDR1 and CDR2 sequences are SNHLY and FYNNEI. The CDR3 runs to 14 residues. With V trimmed by 8 bases and J by 0 bases, 4 bases remained unmatched. CDR3 in DNA: TGTGCCAGCGCTGACAGGGGGGTGAACACTGAAGCTTTCTTT. This sequence encodes CASADRGVNTEAFF.

In this sample, this clone turned up once. The rearrangement joins TRBV19 to TRBJ1-5, with D possibly TRBD1 on 5 matching bases. The CDR3 spans 13 residues. V was clipped by 4 bases and J by 3 bases, with 7 bases between them. Germline CDR1 is LNHDA and CDR2 is SQIVND (reference sequence). CDR3 sequence: CASSTGVNQPQHF. CDR3 DNA sequence: TGTGCCAGTAGTACGGGGGTCAATCAGCCCCAGCATTTT.

The rearrangement links TRBV2 to TRBJ2-7; possibly TRBD2 for D (5 bases). This CDR3 is built from 14 residues. The V end was cut by 7 bases, the J end by 2 bases, with 15 bases between. The germline gives CDR1 SNHLY, CDR2 FYNNEI. The CDR3: CASKLGIGTYEQYF. CDR3 DNA: TGTGCCAGCAAACTAGGTATCGGAACCTACGAGCAGTACTTC.

The chain joins TRBV30 to TRBJ1-1; D gene unclear. Germline CDR1 reads GTSNPN; CDR2 reads SVGIG (reference sequence). The V and J ends lost 2 bases and 8 bases respectively, with 6 bases between them. The CDR3 runs to 10 residues. CDR3 amino acids: CAWSPTEAFF. CDR3 bases: TGTGCCTGGAGTCCTACAGAAGCTTTCTTT.

V is TRBV12-5 and J is TRBJ2-2, with 10 bases identical to TRBD2. The V gene end was trimmed by 0 bases and the J gene end by 1 base; junction bases not matched to a gene: 8. CDR1 and CDR2 (germline): LGHNT, FRNRAP. The CDR3 is made up of 19 amino acids. The CDR3 DNA reads TGTGCTAGTGGTTTGGTACTAACTAGCGGGGACCAGAACACCGGGGAGCTGTTTTTT. It translates to CASGLVLTSGDQNTGELFF. The full variable domain, with the rest looked up from reference TRBV12-5 and TRBJ2-2, is DARVTQTPRHKVTEMGQEVTMRCQPILGHNTVFWYRQTMMQGLELLAYFRNRAPLDDSGMPKDRFSAEMPDATLATLKIQPSEPRDSAVYFCASGLVLTSGDQNTGELFFGEGSRLTVL.

This sequence joins TRBV5-1 and TRBJ2-1, with D possibly called TRBD1 or TRBD2 (5 bases each). Germline values: CDR1 SGHRS, CDR2 YFSETQ. The CDR3 extends over 16 amino acids. With 0 bases removed from V and 6 bases from J, the gap between germline ends came to 16 bases. CDR3: CASSLARDPQSNEQFF. CDR3 coding DNA: TGCGCCAGCAGCTTGGCCCGGGACCCACAGTCCAATGAGCAGTTCTTC.

This clone was seen once. V and J are TRBV9 and TRBJ2-1; D is possibly TRBD2 (5 bases). The CDR3 consists of 15 residues. From germline, CDR1 is SGDLS and CDR2 YYNGEE. V dropped 5 bases and J dropped 0 bases, with 12 bases sitting between them. The CDR3 spells CASSEDSSSYNEQFF. The CDR3 region has the DNA TGTGCCAGCAGTGAGGACTCGAGCTCCTACAATGAGCAGTTCTTC.

V is TRBV30 and J is TRBJ1-1; D might be TRBD1 (5 bases). Germline values: CDR1 GTSNPN, CDR2 SVGIG (reference sequence). This CDR3 spans 14 amino acids. Trimming stripped 0 bases from V and 3 bases from J, with 11 bases between. Here the CDR3 reads CAWSVLSGYTEAFF. The CDR3 DNA reads TGTGCCTGGAGTGTCTTATCAGGGTACACTGAAGCTTTCTTT.

The J gene is TRBJ2-1, the V gene TRBV2; 9 nucleotides line up with TRBD2. V was clipped by 2 bases and J by 3 bases; unmatched bases: 5. Germline V gene lookup returns CDR1 SNHLY and CDR2 FYNNEI. The CDR3 contains 16 residues. The CDR3 nucleotides are TGTGCCAGCAGTGAAATAGCGGGAGCGGTCTACAATGAGCAGTTCTTC. Translated: CASSEIAGAVYNEQFF.

V and J are TRBV7-2 and TRBJ1-3, with D maybe TRBD1 (5 bases). Germline assignment: CDR1 SGHTA and CDR2 FQGNSA. Trimming removed 2 bases from V and 0 bases from J, with 11 bases in between. This CDR3 region has 16 residues. CDR3 loop: CASSLWGTRSGNTIYF. In DNA form, the CDR3 reads TGTGCCAGCAGCTTATGGGGCACCCGCTCTGGAAACACCATATATTTT.

The chain carries TRBV19 and TRBJ1-1; the D is unclear. Germline-derived CDR1 and CDR2 are LNHDA and SQIVND (reference sequence). V lost 2 bases, J lost 6 bases, and 13 bases lay in between. This CDR3 has 14 amino acids. The CDR3 sequence is CASSIRGGKAEAFF. Here the CDR3 DNA reads TGTGCCAGTAGTATACGGGGAGGTAAGGCTGAAGCTTTCTTT.

V and J are TRBV6-1 and TRBJ1-2; D possibly corresponds to TRBD1 (5 bases). The germline V and J ends were trimmed by 7 bases and 4 bases, with 16 bases remaining between them. Germline lookup yields CDR1 MNHNS and CDR2 SASEGT. This CDR3 comprises 14 residues. As DNA, the CDR3 is TGTGCCAGCAAACGGGGCCACTCATTCTATGGCTACACCTTC. Protein product: CASKRGHSFYGYTF.

The rearrangement joins TRBV6-5 to TRBJ2-5, with a tentative D call TRBD1 (6 bases). This CDR3 spans 13 amino acids. CDR1 and CDR2 (germline): MNHEY, SVGAGI. V lost 7 bases and J 2 bases, leaving 11 bases between the germline ends. DNA of the CDR3: TGTGCCAGCAAAGGCAGGGGTCAAGAGACCCAGTACTTC. Encoded protein: CASKGRGQETQYF.

The V and J genes are TRBV6-1 and TRBJ1-5; unclear D gene. The V and J ends lost 7 bases and 4 bases respectively, with 11 bases between them. This CDR3 has 13 amino acids. Looked up from germline, CDR1 is MNHNS and CDR2 is SASEGT. The chain's CDR3 is CASKWGINQPQHF. The CDR3, as DNA: TGTGCCAGCAAATGGGGTATTAATCAGCCCCAGCATTTT.

The chain joins TRBV5-1 to TRBJ1-1; D ambiguous. Trimming stripped 5 bases from V and 0 bases from J, with 8 bases between. There are 13 residues in the CDR3. Germline loops: CDR1 SGHRS, CDR2 YFSETQ. The CDR3: CASRHGLNTEAFF. CDR3 sequence (DNA): TGCGCCAGCAGACACGGCCTGAACACTGAAGCTTTCTTT.

The chain combines TRBV7-9 with TRBJ1-1, with D maybe TRBD1 (5 bases). CDR1 and CDR2 (germline): SEHNR, FQNEAQ (reference sequence). This CDR3 region has 14 residues. V gave up 4 bases and J gave up 2 bases, with 11 bases separating them. This CDR3 reads CASSSRDANTEAFF. The CDR3 bases are TGTGCCAGCAGCTCCCGGGACGCTAACACTGAAGCTTTCTTT.

This clone has more than one count but fewer than ten. This rearrangement joins TRBV5-6 to TRBJ1-3; 7 bases fit TRBD1. The CDR3 is made up of 15 amino acids. Germline CDR1 and CDR2: SGHDT and YYEEEE. Losses at the gene ends were 4 bases for V and 4 bases for J; bases not matched to a gene: 8. CDR3 region: CASSADRVGGNTIYF. The DNA of the CDR3 is TGTGCCAGCAGCGCTGACAGGGTAGGAGGAAACACCATATATTTT. Drawing the rest from reference TRBV5-6 and TRBJ1-3, the complete variable domain is DAGVTQSPTHLIKTRGQQVTLRCSPKSGHDTVSWYQQALGQGPQFIFQYYEEEERQRGNFPDRFSGHQFPNYSSELNVNALLLGDSALYLCASSADRVGGNTIYFGEGSWLTVV.

J is TRBJ1-1 and V is TRBV30; 7 bases agree with TRBD1. Germline CDR1 reads GTSNPN; CDR2 reads SVGIG (reference sequence). The CDR3 spans 14 residues. Trimming at V came to 3 bases and at J to 2 bases, leaving 6 bases not matched to a gene. CDR3 DNA: TGTGCCTGGAGGGGGACAGTTATAAACACTGAAGCTTTCTTT. Translation: CAWRGTVINTEAFF.

The chain joins TRBV7-2 to TRBJ1-3; D is ambiguous. CDR1 and CDR2 from the germline V gene are SGHTA and FQGNSA. Trimming removed 0 bases at V and 4 bases at J, with 10 bases between. The CDR3 sequence is 15 residues long. The CDR3 DNA reads as TGTGCCAGCAGCTTAGCCGGGTCTCTGGGAAACACCATATATTTT. Its translation is CASSLAGSLGNTIYF.

V is TRBV5-5 and J is TRBJ1-6; D uncertain. The CDR3 contains 13 residues. Germline lookup yields CDR1 SGHKS and CDR2 YYEKEE (reference sequence). Trimming removed 2 bases at V and 8 bases at J, with 8 bases between. The CDR3 nucleotides are TGTGCCAGCAGCTTACGGACCGATTCACCCCTCCACTTT. This sequence encodes CASSLRTDSPLHF.

The chain carries TRBV5-6 and TRBJ1-1; 8 positions agree with TRBD1. The germline V gene has CDR1 SGHDT and CDR2 YYEEEE. V gave up 4 bases and J gave up 3 bases; unmatched junction bases: 5. The CDR3 is 14 residues long. The CDR3 loop is CASSPEDRDTEAFF. CDR3 coding DNA: TGTGCCAGCAGCCCAGAGGACAGGGACACTGAAGCTTTCTTT.

The chain is built from TRBV19 and TRBJ2-3, with D tentatively TRBD1 or TRBD2 (5 bases each). The CDR3 loop spans 16 amino acids. With 0 bases removed from V and 0 bases from J, the gap between germline ends came to 10 bases. Germline assignment: CDR1 LNHDA and CDR2 SQIVND (reference sequence). CDR3 sequence reads: CASSIDLGVSTDTQYF. For the CDR3, the DNA is TGTGCCAGTAGTATAGATTTGGGGGTTAGCACAGATACGCAGTATTTT. Complete variable domain (other parts from reference TRBV19 and TRBJ2-3): DGGITQSPKYLFRKEGQNVTLSCEQNLNHDAMYWYRQDPGQGLRLIYYSQIVNDFQKGDIAEGYSVSREKKESFPLTVTSAQKNPTAFYLCASSIDLGVSTDTQYFGPGTRLTVL.

V is TRBV6-1 and J is TRBJ2-1; TRBD2 agrees at 12 bases. CDR1 is MNHNS, CDR2 SASEGT, per germline. The V and J ends lost 3 bases and 2 bases, in that order; junction bases with no gene match: 8. The length of the CDR3 is 18 residues. CDR3 nucleotides: TGTGCCAGCAGTGATTTGGCTAGCGGGGGGGCCCCCTACAATGAGCAGTTCTTC. This sequence encodes CASSDLASGGAPYNEQFF.